This TCR beta chain was profiled in a study of CD8 T cells in ankylosing spondylitis (dated by TCRdb to about 2017). In the study overall: The study profiled T cell receptor beta repertoires in healthy donors and ankylosing spondylitis patients to find disease-linked TCR variants. Samples of peripheral blood were taken, and for ankylosing spondylitis patients, synovial fluid was collected as well. The full study cohort comprised about 25 ankylosing spondylitis patients and some 110 healthy donors.

Trimming at the junction amounts to 1 base on V and 4 bases on J, and the germline ends lie 13 bases apart. CDR1 and CDR2 are read off the germline V gene (reference sequence) as GTSNPN and SVGIG. The CDR3 runs 14 amino acids, cysteine and phenylalanine included. Only the CDR3 region is kept as DNA, spanning 42 bases read in frame from base 1. Overall study outcomes, separate from this receptor: Blood from ankylosing spondylitis patients appeared to be characterized by a TCR beta motif composed of roughly eight highly homologous amino acid variants. In peripheral blood, the disease-linked clones were found at relatively low frequencies and had a CD8+ phenotype. Some motif variants were previously reported in synovial fluid and blood of reactive arthritis patients, suggesting common disease-initiation mechanisms. The disease-linked clones were reported to be significantly enriched in matched synovial fluid samples from ankylosing spondylitis patients.

This sample was sequenced with an Illumina HiSeq 2500. Quantitative 5'-RACE with molecular barcodes was the method used to prepare the TCR beta libraries. Processing in the source paper ran as follows. To identify disease-linked TCR variants, a new computational method was used, one built on a probabilistic model of VDJ rearrangement. Starting from the raw public reads, TCRdb applied fastp trimming at Q25, assembled clones with MiXCR and retained in-frame beta chains. CDR3 protein sequences are deduplicated, and each keeps its most common genes and DNA. Clone size and V and J calls follow TCRdb, not the original study. A total of fewer than 180,000 distinct CDR3 sequences appear in this sample, roughly 44% of them only once. The top ten clones comprise approximately 16% of the sample. Synovial fluid samples were paired with blood samples taken from the same ankylosing spondylitis patients. Notes on this clonotype: Its antigen is still unknown. Per-base qualities were not stored, and no clone one base away is much larger.

The chain uses TRBV30 and TRBJ1-2, with no confident D gene call. This receptor was taken from a male donor with ankylosing spondylitis. Sequencing was carried out using synovial fluid, either unsorted or a sorted T cell fraction (not recorded which). The CDR3 reads CAWSGTGTPYGYTF. The nucleotide sequence reads as follows: TGTGCCTGGAGTGGAACTGGAACCCCCTATGGCTACACCTTC.